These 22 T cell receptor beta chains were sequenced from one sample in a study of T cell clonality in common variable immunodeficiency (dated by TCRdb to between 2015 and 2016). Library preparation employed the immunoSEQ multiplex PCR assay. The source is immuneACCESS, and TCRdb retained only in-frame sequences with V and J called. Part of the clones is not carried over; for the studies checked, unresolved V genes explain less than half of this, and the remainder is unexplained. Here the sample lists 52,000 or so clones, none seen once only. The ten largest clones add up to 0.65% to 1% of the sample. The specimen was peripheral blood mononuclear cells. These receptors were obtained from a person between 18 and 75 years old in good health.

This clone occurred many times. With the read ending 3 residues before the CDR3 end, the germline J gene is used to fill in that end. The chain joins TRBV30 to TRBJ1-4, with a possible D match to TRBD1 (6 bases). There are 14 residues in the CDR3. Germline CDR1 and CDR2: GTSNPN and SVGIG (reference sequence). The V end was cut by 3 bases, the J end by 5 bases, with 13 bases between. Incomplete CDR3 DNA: TGTGCCTGGAGCCTACAGGGCTTCAATGAAAAA. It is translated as CAWSLQGFNEK. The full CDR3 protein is CAWSLQGFNEKLFF.

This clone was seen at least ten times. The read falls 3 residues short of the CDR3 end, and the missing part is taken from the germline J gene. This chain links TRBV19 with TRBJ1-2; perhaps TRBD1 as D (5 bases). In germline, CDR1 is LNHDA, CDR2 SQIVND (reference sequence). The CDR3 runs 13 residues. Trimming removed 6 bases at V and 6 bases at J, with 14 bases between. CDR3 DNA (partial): TGTGCCAGTAGCATTGGGGCGTTCAATGGC. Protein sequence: CASSIGAFNG. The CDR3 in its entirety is CASSIGAFNGYTF.

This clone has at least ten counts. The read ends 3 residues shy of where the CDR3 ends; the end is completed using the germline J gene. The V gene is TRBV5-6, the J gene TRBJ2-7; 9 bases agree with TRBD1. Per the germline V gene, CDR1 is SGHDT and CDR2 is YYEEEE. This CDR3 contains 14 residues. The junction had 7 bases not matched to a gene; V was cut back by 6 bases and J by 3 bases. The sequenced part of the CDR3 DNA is TGTGCCAGCATCGAGACAGGGGGAAACTACGAG. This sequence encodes CASIETGGNYE. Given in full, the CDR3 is CASIETGGNYEQYF.

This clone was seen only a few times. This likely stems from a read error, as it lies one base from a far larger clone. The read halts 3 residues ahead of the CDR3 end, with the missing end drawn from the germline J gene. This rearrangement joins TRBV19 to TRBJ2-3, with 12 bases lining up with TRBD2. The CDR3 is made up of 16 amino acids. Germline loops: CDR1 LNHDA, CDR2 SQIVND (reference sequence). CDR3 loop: CASSLAGGPGQETQYF. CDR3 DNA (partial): TGTGCCAGTAGTCTAGCGGGGGGGCCGGGGCAAGAGACG. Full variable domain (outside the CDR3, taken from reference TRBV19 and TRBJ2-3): DGGITQSPKYLFRKEGQNVTLSCEQNLNHDAMYWYRQDPGQGLRLIYYSQIVNDFQKGDIAEGYSVSREKKESFPLTVTSAQKNPTAFYLCASSLAGGPGQETQYFGPGTRLTVL.

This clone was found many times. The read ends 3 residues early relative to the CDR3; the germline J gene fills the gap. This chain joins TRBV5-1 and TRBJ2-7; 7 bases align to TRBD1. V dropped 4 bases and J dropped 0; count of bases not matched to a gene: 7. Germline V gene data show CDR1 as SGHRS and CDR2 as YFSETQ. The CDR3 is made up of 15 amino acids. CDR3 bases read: TGCGCCAGCAGCGGGAAAGGGGGCAGCTCCTACGAG. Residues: CASSGKGGSSYE. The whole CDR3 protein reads CASSGKGGSSYEQYF.

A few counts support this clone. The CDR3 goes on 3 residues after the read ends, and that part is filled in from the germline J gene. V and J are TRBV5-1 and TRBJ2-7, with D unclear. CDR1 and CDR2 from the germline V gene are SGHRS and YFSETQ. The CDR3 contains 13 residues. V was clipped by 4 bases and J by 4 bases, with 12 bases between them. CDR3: CASSQSERYEQYF. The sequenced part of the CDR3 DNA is TGCGCCAGCAGCCAGTCCGAAAGGTACGAG. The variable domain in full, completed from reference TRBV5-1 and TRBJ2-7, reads KAGVTQTPRYLIKTRGQQVTLSCSPISGHRSVSWYQQTPGQGLQFLFEYFSETQRNKGNFPGRFSGRQFSNSRSEMNVSTLELGDSALYLCASSQSERYEQYFGPGTRLTVT.

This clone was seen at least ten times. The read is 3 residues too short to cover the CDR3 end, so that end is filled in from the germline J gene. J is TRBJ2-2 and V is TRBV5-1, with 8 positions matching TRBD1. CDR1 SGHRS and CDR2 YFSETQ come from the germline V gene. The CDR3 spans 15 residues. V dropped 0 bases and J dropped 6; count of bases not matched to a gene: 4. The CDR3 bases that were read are TGCGCCAGCAGCTTGGGGACAGGGTACGCCGGGGAG. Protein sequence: CASSLGTGYAGE. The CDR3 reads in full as CASSLGTGYAGELFF.

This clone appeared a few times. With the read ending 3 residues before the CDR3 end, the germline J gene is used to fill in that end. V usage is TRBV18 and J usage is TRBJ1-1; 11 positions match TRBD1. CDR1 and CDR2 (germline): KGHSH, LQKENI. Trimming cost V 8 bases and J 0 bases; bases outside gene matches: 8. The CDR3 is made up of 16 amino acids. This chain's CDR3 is CASPYRTGGMNTEAFF. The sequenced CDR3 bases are TGTGCCAGCCCCTATCGGACAGGGGGCATGAACACTGAA.

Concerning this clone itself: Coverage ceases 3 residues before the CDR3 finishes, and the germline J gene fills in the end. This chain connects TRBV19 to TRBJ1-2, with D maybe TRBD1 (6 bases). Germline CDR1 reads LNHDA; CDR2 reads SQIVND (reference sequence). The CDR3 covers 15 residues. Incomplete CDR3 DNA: TGTGCCAGTAGTATACCGAGCGGGGGCACAGATACC. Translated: CASSIPSGGTDT. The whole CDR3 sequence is CASSIPSGGTDTYTF.

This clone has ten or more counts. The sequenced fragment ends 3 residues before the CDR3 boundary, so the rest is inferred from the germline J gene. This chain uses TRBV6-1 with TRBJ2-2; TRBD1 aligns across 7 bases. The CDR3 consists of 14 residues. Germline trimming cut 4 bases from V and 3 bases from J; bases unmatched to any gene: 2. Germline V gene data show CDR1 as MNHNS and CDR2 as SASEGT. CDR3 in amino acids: CASSADRDTGELFF. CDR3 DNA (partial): TGTGCCAGCAGTGCCGACAGGGACACCGGGGAG.

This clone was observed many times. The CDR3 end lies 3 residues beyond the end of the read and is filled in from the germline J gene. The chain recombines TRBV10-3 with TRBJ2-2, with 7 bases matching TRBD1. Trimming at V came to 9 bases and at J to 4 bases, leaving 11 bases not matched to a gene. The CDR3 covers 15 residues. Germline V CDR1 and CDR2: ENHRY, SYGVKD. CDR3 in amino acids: CAIQRGDSFTGELFF. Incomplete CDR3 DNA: TGTGCCATACAACGTGGGGACAGCTTCACCGGGGAG.

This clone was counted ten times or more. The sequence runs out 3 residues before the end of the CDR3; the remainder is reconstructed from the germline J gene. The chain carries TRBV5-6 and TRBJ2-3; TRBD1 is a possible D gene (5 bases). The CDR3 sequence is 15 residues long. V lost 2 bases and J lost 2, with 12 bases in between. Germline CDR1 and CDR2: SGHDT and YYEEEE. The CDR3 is CASSLRQIHTDTQYF. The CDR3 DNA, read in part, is TGTGCCAGCAGCTTAAGACAGATTCACACAGATACG.

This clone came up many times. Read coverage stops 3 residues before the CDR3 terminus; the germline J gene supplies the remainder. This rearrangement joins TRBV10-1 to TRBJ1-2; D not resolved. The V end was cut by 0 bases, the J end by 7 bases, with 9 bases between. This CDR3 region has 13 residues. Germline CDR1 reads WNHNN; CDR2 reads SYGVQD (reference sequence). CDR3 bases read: TGCGCCAGCAGTGAGTCGAACGGGGTTGGC. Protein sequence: CASSESNGVG. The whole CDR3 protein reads CASSESNGVGYTF.

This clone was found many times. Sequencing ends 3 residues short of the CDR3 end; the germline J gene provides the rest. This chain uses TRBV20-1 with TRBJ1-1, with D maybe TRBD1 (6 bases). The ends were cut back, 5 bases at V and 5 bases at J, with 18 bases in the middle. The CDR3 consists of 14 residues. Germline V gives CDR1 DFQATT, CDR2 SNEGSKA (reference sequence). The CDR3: CSAGEQGHWTEAFF. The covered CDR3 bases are TGCAGTGCTGGGGAACAGGGTCATTGGACTGAA.

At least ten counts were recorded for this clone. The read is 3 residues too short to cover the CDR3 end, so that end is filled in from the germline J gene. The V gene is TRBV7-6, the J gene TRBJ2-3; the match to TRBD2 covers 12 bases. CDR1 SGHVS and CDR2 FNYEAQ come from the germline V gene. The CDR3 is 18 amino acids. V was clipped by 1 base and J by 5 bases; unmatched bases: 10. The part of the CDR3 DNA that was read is TGTGCCAGCAGCTTAGGTCTTCTAGCGGGGGGGCGAGGAGATACG. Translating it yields CASSLGLLAGGRGDT. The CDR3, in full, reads CASSLGLLAGGRGDTQYF.

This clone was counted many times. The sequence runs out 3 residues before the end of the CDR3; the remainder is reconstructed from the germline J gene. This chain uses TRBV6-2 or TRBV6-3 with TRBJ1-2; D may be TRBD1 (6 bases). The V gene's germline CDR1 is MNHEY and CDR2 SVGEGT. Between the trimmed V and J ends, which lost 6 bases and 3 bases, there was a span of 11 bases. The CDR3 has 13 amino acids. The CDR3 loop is CASSLGGDYGYTF. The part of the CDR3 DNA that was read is TGTGCCAGCAGCCTAGGGGGGGACTATGGC.

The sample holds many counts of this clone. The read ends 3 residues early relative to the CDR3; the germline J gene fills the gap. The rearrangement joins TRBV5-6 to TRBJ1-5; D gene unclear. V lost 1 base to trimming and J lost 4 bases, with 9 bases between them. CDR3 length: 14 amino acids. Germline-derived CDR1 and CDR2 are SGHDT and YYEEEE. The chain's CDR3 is CASSLRSVNQPQHF. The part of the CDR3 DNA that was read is TGTGCCAGCAGCTTGAGGTCAGTAAATCAGCCC. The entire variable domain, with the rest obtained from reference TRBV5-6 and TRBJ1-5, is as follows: DAGVTQSPTHLIKTRGQQVTLRCSPKSGHDTVSWYQQALGQGPQFIFQYYEEEERQRGNFPDRFSGHQFPNYSSELNVNALLLGDSALYLCASSLRSVNQPQHFGDGTRLSIL.

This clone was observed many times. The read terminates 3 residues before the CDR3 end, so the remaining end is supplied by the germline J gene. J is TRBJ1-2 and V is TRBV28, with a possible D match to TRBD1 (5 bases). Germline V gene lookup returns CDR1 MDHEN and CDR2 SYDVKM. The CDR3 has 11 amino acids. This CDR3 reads CASSSDRGYTF. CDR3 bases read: TGTGCCAGCAGCTCAGACAGAGGC.

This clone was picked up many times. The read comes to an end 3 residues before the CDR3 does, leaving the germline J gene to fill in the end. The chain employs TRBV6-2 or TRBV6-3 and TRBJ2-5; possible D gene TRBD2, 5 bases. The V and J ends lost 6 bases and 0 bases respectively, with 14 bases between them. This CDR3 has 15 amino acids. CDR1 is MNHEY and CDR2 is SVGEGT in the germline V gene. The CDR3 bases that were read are TGTGCCAGCAGATACCTAGCAGCGTACCAAGAGACC. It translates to CASRYLAAYQET. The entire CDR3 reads CASRYLAAYQETQYF.

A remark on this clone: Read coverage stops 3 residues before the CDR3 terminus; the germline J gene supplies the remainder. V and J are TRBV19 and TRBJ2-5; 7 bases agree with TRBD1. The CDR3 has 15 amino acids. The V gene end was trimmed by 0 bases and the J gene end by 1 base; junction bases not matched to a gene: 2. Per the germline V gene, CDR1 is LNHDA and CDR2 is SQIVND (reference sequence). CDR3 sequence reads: CASSIEGDSQETQYF. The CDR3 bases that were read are TGTGCCAGTAGTATAGAGGGGGACAGCCAAGAGACC.

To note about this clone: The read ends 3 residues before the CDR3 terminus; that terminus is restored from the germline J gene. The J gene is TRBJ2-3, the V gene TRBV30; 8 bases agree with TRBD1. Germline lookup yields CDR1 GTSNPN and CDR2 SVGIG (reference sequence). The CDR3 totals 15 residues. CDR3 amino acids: CAWSSRTGYQETQYF. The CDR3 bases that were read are TGTGCCTGGAGTAGTAGGACAGGGTACCAAGAGACG.

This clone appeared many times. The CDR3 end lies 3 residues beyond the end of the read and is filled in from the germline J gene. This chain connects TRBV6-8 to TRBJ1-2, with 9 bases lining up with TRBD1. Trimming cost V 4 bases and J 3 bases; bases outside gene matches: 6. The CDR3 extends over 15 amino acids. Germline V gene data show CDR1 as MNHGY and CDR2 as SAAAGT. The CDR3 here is CASSFGTGLDYGYTF. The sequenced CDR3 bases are TGTGCCAGCAGTTTCGGGACAGGGTTAGACTATGGC.